This T cell receptor beta chain came from a study of blood T cell repertoires in COVID-19. Study-level information: COVID-19 samples from acute and convalescent phases originated in the United States, Italy and Spain. Sources were T cells, B-cell-depleted T cells, or PBMCs; the material itself was cDNA or gDNA.

In the original workflow: Estimation of nucleated cell counts relied on the amplification of reference gene primers. Only in-frame clones appear in the TCRdb table, and some are missing; sequencing was by immunoSEQ multiplex PCR. V and J calls and clone size follow that table, whereas D and trimming were derived from the DNA. The sample lists 150,000 to 200,000 clones; approximately 79% were seen once. The length of the CDR3 is 15 residues. Germline V gene sequence: CDR1 SNHLY, CDR2 FYNNEI. Between the trimmed V and J ends, which lost 5 bases and 2 bases, there was a span of 10 bases. The clonotype was recovered from an elderly woman with acute or convalescent COVID-19. Input material: peripheral blood. The chain is built from TRBV2 and TRBJ2-6, with D perhaps TRBD1 (7 bases). CDR3 amino acids: CASSLRGAGANVLTF. The CDR3 DNA reads TGTGCCAGCAGTCTCAGGGGGGCTGGGGCCAACGTCCTGACTTTC. Full variable domain (remainder filled in from reference TRBV2 and TRBJ2-6): EPEVTQTPSHQVTQMGQEVILRCVPISNHLYFYWYRQILGQKVEFLVSFYNNEISEKSEIFDDQFSVERPDGSNFTLKIRSTKLEDSAMYFCASSLRGAGANVLTFGAGSRLTVL.